What follows is one T cell receptor (beta chain) and its context. The antigen this receptor binds is unknown. Base qualities are not at hand, and no much larger clone is one base apart. The cohort was made up of roughly 670 healthy bone marrow donors. All cohort members were sampled while nominally healthy, although unrecorded immune exposures were likely present. The donor was CMV seronegative and belonged to the group of several hundred seronegative cohort members. A peripheral blood sample was provided by each donor, and peripheral blood mononuclear cells were used for TCR beta sequencing. Genomic DNA extraction from the blood cell samples was performed with the Qiagen DNeasy Blood Extraction Kit. The CDR3, from cysteine to phenylalanine, totals 18 residues. Only the CDR3 part of the read is kept: 54 bases, read in frame from the first base. As encoded in the germline V gene (reference sequence), CDR1 is PRHDT while CDR2 is FYEKMQ. V lost 0 bases and J lost 1 base, and the count of bases not matched to a germline gene is 4.

Libraries were constructed by the immunoSEQ multiplex PCR assay. For the multiplex PCR, a mixture combining 60 forward primers for TCR Vbeta segments and 13 reverse primers for TCR Jbeta segments was used. The CDR3 region of rearranged TCR beta genes was amplified from genomic DNA with a multiplex PCR assay. Amplified TCR beta libraries were sequenced as 87-base-pair reads on the Illumina HiSeq System. Per the authors' processing: In a later analysis, tens of millions of unique TCR beta chains were counted across the roughly 670 repertoires, and about 10 million of these chains were shared by at least two donors. Raw reads were error-corrected and collapsed into unique sequences with a nearest-neighbor algorithm that merged closely related sequences to remove PCR and sequencing errors. CDR3 sequences were aligned to IMGT reference sequences to assign V, D and J gene segments. For a sequence to be retained, a match of at least six nucleotides to both a V gene segment and a J gene segment was required. Rearrangements were classified as productive when the CDR3 lacked stop codons and remained in frame with V and J, and all other rearrangements were classified as non-productive. CDR3 was defined according to IMGT convention as the region running from the second conserved V-encoded cysteine to the conserved J-encoded phenylalanine. The earlier analysis of 500 to 650 of the donors excluded any sequence lacking an unambiguous match to a single V gene segment. In an earlier analysis of some 590 of the donors, V segments were called functional above 56.7% productive rearrangements and were called segregating when the between-donor standard deviation exceeded 5%. A statistical classification framework was developed to diagnose cytomegalovirus status using the catalog of TCR beta chain sequences. In a later analysis, TCR nucleotide sequences were compared against IMGT/GENE-DB human TR gene sequences so that V and J genes could be assigned. In a later analysis, CDR3 sequences and most-parsimonious VDJ recombination scenarios were assigned using the TCRdist pipeline. A later analysis defined each TCR beta chain by its CDR3 amino acid sequence plus V-gene family, and excluded reads lacking a unique V-gene family. To address suspected cross-contamination and a sequencing artifact, a later analysis removed several hundred highly shared, low-generation-probability nucleotide sequences. For each public chain, a later analysis derived a clonal expansion index from normalized ranks of inferred template counts within each repertoire. In a later analysis, generation probabilities were computed with a VDJ recombination model fitted to out-of-frame rearrangements, and the resulting probabilities were checked against IGoR. In a later analysis, TCR-TCR, TCR-HLA and TCR-CMV co-occurrence was scored with hypergeometric tests, and a repertoire-size bias correction was applied to TCR pairs. False discovery rates were estimated in a later analysis by permuting HLA or CMV assignments 20 times. In a later analysis, co-occurring TCRs were grouped with DBSCAN, and TCRdist sequence similarity was added when clustering was performed within HLA-allele-positive subsets. Repertoires with fewer than 30,000 or more than 120,000 public chains were left out of co-occurrence clustering, as were about 5 repertoires with anomalous nucleotide sharing. As stored in TCRdb, this immuneACCESS dataset retains in-frame rearrangements with V and J assigned. A fraction of the clones does not appear; measured against another copy, unresolved V genes explain less than half of the discrepancy, and the remainder lacks a known reason. The DNA gave D and trimming, while V, J and clone size come from that table. The sample records 280,000 or so clones, roughly 90% of which are singletons. The ten top clones hold roughly 2% of the sample.

This record comes from a study of cytomegalovirus exposure and HLA in healthy donors (dated by TCRdb to about 2017). Some background on the complete study: An earlier analysis of around 600 of the donors reported approximately 270 Gb of sequence data and 100 million to 140 million unique TCR beta sequences from about 200 million T cells. An early release that covered about 640 HLA-typed donors contained approximately 300 gigabases of sequencing data and tens of millions of unique TCR sequences. Of the approximately 400 genotyped donors, about 80% fell in the genetic ancestry cluster associated with self-reported Caucasian donors. The aim of the study was to test whether cataloging public T cell receptors could identify signatures of past pathogen exposure. The T cell repertoires of several hundred subjects were profiled by immunosequencing and related to cytomegalovirus serostatus. A separate validation cohort of roughly 120 different subjects was used in addition to the 666-subject first cohort. To predict cytomegalovirus infection status, the study combined high-throughput TCR immunosequencing, statistical association of individual TCRs with disease status, and machine learning. A later analysis re-analyzed previously published TCR beta repertoires from roughly 630 donors and added high-resolution HLA genotyping to study TCR occurrence patterns. Rather than using new phenotypic data, the later analysis identified candidate immune exposures from TCR beta sequences and from how often those sequences occurred across donors. In an earlier analysis of roughly 580 of the donors, high-throughput TCR beta sequencing was used to judge whether each TCR beta V gene segment behaved as functional or pseudogenic. Donor age, sex, ethnicity and CMV serostatus were compiled together with the repertoire data. Genome-wide SNP genotypes for about 55% of the 666 donors were used in a later genetic analysis, which treated that subset as a discovery cohort. Every discovery cohort repertoire had been produced on one sequencing platform. HLA typing covered class I and class II loci at four-digit resolution. The number of typed donors differed by locus: about 620-630 for A, B, C, DRB1 and DQB1; 522 for DQA1; around 580 for DPA1; and some 470 for DPB1. A handful of DR-DQ haplotypes were handled as single units for association and clustering because linkage in the cohort was strong. Among some 400 genotyped donors of the cohort, an average of about 240,000 unique TCR beta nucleotide sequences were sequenced per donor, around 20% of them non-productive.

The investigation overall reported the following: At a false discovery rate of 0.05, a later analysis linked around 17,000 TCR beta sequences to specific HLA alleles. This cohort had only TCR beta chains sequenced, and the lack of alpha or paired-chain data limited which features could be detected. The study listed approximately 150 TCR beta chains as associated with cytomegalovirus. A later analysis found that TCR association rates varied across HLA loci, with DRB1 alleles showing the most associated TCRs and HLA-C alleles the fewest. A further reported finding was that TCR beta sequences accurately predicted the HLA-A and HLA-B alleles for most subjects in the first cohort. Roughly uniform sequencing depth across donors was assumed in presence/absence analyses, although this assumption may not hold. In both the original and validation cohorts, the classifier was reported to diagnose cytomegalovirus status with high specificity and sensitivity. When HLA alleles, especially DR and DQ, strongly co-occurred, attributing TCR associations to individual alleles was difficult. For the cohort, immune exposure information was limited to CMV serostatus. Because HLA typing was missing for some donors at each locus, association tests included only the typed subset. According to the authors, the approach could potentially be generalized to other disease states and immunological phenotypes. Broadly in line with IMGT annotations, most TCR beta V segments showed up in productive rearrangements about 87% or about 30% of the time in an earlier analysis of roughly 590 of the donors. Most TCR sequences were observed very rarely across donors, whereas some public TCRs were present in many individuals. The sequencing pipeline was judged likely to have produced a cluster of highly shared sequence variants as a technical artifact. Compared with the roughly 670-donor mean, donors in an Asian-associated ancestry cluster had fewer N-insertions in productive TCRs, according to a later genetic analysis. An association between a missense DCLRE1C variant and V-gene and J-gene trimming of TCR beta chains was found in a later genetic analysis and replicated in an independent cohort. Most CMV-associated TCR beta chains appeared to be HLA-restricted in a later analysis, and the HLA associations seemed to be driven largely by CMV exposure. According to a later analysis, parvovirus B19, influenza, CMV and Epstein-Barr virus appeared linked to several top co-occurrence clusters. In a later analysis, HLA-associated TCR beta chains showed more clonal expansion and lower generation probabilities than non-associated chains that were equally common. Three of the identified cytomegalovirus-associated TCR beta chains were confirmed in vitro to be specific for cytomegalovirus antigens. Correlated functional status among segregating V segments might be attributable to linkage disequilibrium, but an unknown experimental factor could not be ruled out. Because counts were too low, around 18 rarely observed V segments, including chromosome 9 orphons, were left out of the earlier analysis of some 600 of the donors. Because the 87-base-pair reads could not distinguish some IMGT-functional V segments, including TRBV6-2 and TRBV6-3, those segments were excluded.

The material sequenced was PBMCs. The TCR sequence derives from a woman under 30 in good health and CMV-seronegative. The sequence is built from TRBV13 and TRBJ2-1, with TRBD1 identical over 12 junction bases. The bases read TGTGCCAGCAGCTTAGGACCGGGACAGGGGGCGTCCTACAATGAGCAGTTCTTC. This sequence encodes CASSLGPGQGASYNEQFF.